Given below is one T cell receptor beta chain in context. What it binds is unknown. The authors ran a second PCR of about 7 to 12 cycles using a sample-barcoded 5' primer and a J-beta primer mix. A template-switch adaptor with 12 random nucleotides tagged each cDNA molecule. MiXCR, applied by TCRdb to the 5' RACE reads, yields one record per CDR3 protein. The table lists 1,500,000 or so distinct CDR3 sequences, less than 45% of them singletons, with more than 4% in the top ten. This sample was taken from a study of blood T cells in healthy people across ages. General study findings and limits: Observed TCR beta diversity per million T cells went down as age went up. This fall followed a roughly linear course with age. Researchers report that TCR beta diversity correlated strongly with naive T cell percentage.

CDR1 DFQATT and CDR2 SNEGSKA come from the germline V gene (reference sequence). The CDR3 covers 16 residues. V dropped 3 bases and J dropped 2 bases, with 17 bases sitting between them. The source of this sequence is a woman aged 18-29 years in good health. Sequenced material: blood. This chain links TRBV20-1 with TRBJ1-5; D gene uncertain. CDR3 DNA: TGCAGTGCTAGTGTATTTCGGGGTTTGGGCAATCAGCCCCAGCATTTT. This translates into CSASVFRGLGNQPQHF.